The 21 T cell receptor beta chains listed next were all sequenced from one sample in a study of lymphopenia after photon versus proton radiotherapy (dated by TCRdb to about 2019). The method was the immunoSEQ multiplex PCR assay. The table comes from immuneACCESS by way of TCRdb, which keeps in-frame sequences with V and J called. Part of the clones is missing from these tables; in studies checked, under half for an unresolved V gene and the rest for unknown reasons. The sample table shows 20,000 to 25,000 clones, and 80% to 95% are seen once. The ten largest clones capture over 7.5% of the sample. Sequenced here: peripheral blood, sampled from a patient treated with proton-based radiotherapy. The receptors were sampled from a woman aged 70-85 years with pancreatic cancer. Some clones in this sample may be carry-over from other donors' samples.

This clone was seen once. The chain's CDR3 is CASGGSGQSRANVLTF. CDR3 DNA: TGTGCTAGTGGTGGGTCAGGACAAAGTCGGGCCAACGTCCTGACTTTC. The J gene is TRBJ2-6, the V gene TRBV12-5; weak D call: TRBD1 (5 bases). V lost 5 bases and J lost 5, with 16 bases in between. This CDR3 is 16 amino acids long. Looked up from germline, CDR1 is LGHNT and CDR2 is FRNRAP.

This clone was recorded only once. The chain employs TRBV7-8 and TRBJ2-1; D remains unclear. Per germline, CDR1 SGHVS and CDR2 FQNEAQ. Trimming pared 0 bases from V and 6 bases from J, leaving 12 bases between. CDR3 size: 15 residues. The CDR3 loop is CASSLASGSFNEQFF. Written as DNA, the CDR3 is TGTGCCAGCAGCTTAGCATCAGGTAGTTTCAATGAGCAGTTCTTC.

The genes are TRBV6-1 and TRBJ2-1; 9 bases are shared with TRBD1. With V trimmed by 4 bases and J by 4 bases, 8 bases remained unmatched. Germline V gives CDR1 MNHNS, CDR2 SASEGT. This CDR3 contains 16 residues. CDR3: CASSGIGTGTYNEQFF. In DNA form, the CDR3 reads TGTGCCAGCAGTGGGATAGGGACAGGGACGTACAATGAGCAGTTCTTC.

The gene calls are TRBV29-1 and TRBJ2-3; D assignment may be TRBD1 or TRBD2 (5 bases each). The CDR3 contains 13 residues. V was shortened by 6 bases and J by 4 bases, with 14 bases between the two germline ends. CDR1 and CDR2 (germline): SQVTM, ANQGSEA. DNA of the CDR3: TGCAGCGTAATTGGGGGAGCGGCAGATACGCAGTATTTT. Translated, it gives CSVIGGAADTQYF.

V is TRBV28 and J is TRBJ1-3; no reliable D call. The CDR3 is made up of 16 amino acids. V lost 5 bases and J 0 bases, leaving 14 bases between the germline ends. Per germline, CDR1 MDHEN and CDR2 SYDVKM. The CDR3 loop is CASSQSTPVSGNTIYF. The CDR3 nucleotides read TGTGCCAGCAGTCAATCGACACCAGTCTCTGGAAACACCATATATTTT.

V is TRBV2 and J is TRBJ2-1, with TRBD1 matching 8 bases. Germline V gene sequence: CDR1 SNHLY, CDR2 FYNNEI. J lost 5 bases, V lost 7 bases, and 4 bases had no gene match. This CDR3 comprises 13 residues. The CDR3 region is CASTTDRDNEQFF. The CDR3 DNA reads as TGTGCCAGCACCACGGACAGGGACAATGAGCAGTTCTTC. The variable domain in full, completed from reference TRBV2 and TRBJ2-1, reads EPEVTQTPSHQVTQMGQEVILRCVPISNHLYFYWYRQILGQKVEFLVSFYNNEISEKSEIFDDQFSVERPDGSNFTLKIRSTKLEDSAMYFCASTTDRDNEQFFGPGTRLTVL.

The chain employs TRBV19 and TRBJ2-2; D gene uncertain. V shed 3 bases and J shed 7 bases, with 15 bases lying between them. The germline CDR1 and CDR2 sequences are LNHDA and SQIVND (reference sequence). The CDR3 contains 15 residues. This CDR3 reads CASSINFRVNGELFF. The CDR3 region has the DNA TGTGCCAGTAGTATCAATTTTCGGGTTAACGGGGAGCTGTTTTTT.

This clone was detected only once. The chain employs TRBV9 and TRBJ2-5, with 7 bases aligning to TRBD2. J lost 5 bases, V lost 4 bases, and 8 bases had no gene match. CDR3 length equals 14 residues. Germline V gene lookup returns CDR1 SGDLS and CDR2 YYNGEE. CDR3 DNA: TGTGCCAGCAGCAAGATTAGCGGGTCCGAGACCCAGTACTTC. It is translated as CASSKISGSETQYF. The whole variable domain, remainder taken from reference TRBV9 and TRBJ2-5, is DSGVTQTPKHLITATGQRVTLRCSPRSGDLSVYWYQQSLDQGLQFLIQYYNGEERAKGNILERFSAQQFPDLHSELNLSSLELGDSALYFCASSKISGSETQYFGPGTRLLVL.

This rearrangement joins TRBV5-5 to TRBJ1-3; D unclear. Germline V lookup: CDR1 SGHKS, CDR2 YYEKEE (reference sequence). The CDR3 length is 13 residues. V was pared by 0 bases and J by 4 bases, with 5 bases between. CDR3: CASSLGLGNTIYF. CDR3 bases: TGTGCCAGCAGCTTGGGATTGGGAAACACCATATATTTT.

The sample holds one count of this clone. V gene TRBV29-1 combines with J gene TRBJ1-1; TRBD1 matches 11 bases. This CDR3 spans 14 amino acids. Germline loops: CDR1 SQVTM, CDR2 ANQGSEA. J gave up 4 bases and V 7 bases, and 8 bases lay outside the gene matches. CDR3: CSANWGQGGTEAFF. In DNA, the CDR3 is TGCAGCGCAAACTGGGGACAGGGGGGCACTGAAGCTTTCTTT. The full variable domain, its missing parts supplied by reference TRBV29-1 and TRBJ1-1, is SAVISQKPSRDICQRGTSLTIQCQVDSQVTMMFWYRQQPGQSLTLIATANQGSEATYESGFVIDKFPISRPNLTFSTLTVSNMSPEDSSIYLCSANWGQGGTEAFFGQGTRLTVV.

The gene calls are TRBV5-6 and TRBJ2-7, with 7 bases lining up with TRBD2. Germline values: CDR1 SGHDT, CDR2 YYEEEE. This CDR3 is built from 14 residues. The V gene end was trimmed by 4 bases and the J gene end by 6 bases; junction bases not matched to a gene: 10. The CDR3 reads CASSPLAGVGEQYF. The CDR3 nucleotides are TGTGCCAGCAGCCCTCTGGCGGGAGTTGGCGAGCAGTACTTC. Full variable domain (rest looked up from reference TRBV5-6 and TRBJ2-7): DAGVTQSPTHLIKTRGQQVTLRCSPKSGHDTVSWYQQALGQGPQFIFQYYEEEERQRGNFPDRFSGHQFPNYSSELNVNALLLGDSALYLCASSPLAGVGEQYFGPGTRLTVT.

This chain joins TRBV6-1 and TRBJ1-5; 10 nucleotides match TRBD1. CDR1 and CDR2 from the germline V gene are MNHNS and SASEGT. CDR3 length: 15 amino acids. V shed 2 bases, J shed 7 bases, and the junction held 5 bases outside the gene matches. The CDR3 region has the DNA TGTGCCAGCAGTGAACTCCGGGACAGGGGCCAGCCCCAGCATTTT. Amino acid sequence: CASSELRDRGQPQHF.

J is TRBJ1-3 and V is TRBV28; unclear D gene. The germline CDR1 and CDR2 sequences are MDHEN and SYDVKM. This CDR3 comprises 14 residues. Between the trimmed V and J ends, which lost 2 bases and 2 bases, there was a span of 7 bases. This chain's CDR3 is CASSLARPGNTIYF. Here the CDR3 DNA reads TGTGCCAGCAGTTTAGCTCGGCCTGGAAACACCATATATTTT.

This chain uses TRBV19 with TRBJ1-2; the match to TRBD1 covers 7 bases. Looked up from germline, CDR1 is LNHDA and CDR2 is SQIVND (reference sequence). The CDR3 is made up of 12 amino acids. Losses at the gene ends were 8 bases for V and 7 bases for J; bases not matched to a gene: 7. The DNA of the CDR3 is TGTGCCAGTCAGGGGGAGGTTCGTGGCTACACCTTC. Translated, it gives CASQGEVRGYTF.

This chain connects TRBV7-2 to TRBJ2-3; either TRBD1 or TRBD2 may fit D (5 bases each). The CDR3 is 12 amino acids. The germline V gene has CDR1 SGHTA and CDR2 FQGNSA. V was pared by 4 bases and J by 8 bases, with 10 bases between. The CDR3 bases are TGTGCCAGCAGCTCCGCGAGGGGTACGCAGTATTTT. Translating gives CASSSARGTQYF.

The CDR3 DNA is TGTGCCAGCAGCTCGAACCAAGAGACCCAGTACTTC. Protein sequence: CASSSNQETQYF. The chain carries TRBV5-5 and TRBJ2-5; D gene uncertain. The CDR3 has 12 residues. V lost 3 bases to trimming and J lost 0 bases, with 3 bases between them. CDR1 SGHKS and CDR2 YYEKEE come from the germline V gene (reference sequence).

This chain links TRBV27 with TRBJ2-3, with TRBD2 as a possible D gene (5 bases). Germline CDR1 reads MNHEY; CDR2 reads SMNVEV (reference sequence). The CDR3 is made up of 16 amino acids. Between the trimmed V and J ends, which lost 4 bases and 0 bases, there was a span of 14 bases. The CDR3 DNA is TGTGCCAGCAGTTATAGAGTAGCGACTAGCACAGATACGCAGTATTTT. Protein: CASSYRVATSTDTQYF.

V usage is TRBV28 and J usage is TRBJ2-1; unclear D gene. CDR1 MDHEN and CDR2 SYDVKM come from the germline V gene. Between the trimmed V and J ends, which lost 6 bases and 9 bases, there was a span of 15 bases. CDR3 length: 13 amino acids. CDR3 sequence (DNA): TGTGCCAGCAGATCCGTTTCCGCTAGTGAGCAGTTCTTC. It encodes CASRSVSASEQFF.

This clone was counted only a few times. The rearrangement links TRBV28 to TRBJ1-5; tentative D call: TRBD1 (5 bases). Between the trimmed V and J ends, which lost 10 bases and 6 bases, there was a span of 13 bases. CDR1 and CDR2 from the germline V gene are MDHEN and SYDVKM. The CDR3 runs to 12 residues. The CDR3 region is CATCAGLQPQHF. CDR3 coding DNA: TGTGCCACCTGCGCGGGGCTTCAGCCCCAGCATTTT.

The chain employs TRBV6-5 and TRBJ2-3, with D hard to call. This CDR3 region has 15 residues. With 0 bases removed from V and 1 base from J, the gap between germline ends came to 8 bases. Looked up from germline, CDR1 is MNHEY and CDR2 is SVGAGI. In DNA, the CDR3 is TGTGCCAGCAGTTACTCTGGGATGCGCACAGATACGCAGTATTTT. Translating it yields CASSYSGMRTDTQYF.

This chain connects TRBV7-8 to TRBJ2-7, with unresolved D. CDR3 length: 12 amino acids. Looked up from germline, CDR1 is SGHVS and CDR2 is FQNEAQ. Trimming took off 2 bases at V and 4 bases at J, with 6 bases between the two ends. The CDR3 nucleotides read TGTGCCAGCAGCTTAAGGTCTTACGAGCAGTACTTC. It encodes CASSLRSYEQYF.